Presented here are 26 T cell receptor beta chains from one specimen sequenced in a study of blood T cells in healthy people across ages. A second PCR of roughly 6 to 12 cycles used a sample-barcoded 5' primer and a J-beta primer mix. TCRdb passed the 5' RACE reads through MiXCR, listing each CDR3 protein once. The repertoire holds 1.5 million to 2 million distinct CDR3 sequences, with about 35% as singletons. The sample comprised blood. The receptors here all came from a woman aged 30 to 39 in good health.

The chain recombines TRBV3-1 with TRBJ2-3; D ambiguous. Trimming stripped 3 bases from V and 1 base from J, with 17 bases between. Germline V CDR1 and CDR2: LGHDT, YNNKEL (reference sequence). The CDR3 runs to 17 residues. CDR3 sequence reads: CASSQHGVASGTDTQYF. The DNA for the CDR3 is TGTGCCAGCAGCCAGCACGGTGTGGCCAGCGGCACAGATACGCAGTATTTT.

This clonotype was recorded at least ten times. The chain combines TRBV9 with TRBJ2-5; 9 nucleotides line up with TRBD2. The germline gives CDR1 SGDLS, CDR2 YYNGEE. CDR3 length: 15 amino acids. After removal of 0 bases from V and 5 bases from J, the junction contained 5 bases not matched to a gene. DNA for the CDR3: TGTGCCAGCAGCGTAGGAGTGGCGGGAGGGGAGACCCAGTACTTC. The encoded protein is CASSVGVAGGETQYF.

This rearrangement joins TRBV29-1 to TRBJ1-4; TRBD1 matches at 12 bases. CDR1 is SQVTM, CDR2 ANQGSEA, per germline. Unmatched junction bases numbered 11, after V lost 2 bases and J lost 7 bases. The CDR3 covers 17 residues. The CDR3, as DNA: TGCAGCGTTGAATCGAATTGGGGACAGGGGGCTCGTGAAAAACTGTTTTTT. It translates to CSVESNWGQGAREKLFF. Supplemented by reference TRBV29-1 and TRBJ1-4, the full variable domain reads SAVISQKPSRDICQRGTSLTIQCQVDSQVTMMFWYRQQPGQSLTLIATANQGSEATYESGFVIDKFPISRPNLTFSTLTVSNMSPEDSSIYLCSVESNWGQGAREKLFFGSGTQLSVL.

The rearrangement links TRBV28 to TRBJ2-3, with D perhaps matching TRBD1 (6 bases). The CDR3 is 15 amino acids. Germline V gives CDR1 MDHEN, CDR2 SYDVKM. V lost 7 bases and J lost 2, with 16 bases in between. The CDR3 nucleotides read TGTGCCAGCAACCTAAGGGGGTCCGCCACAGATACGCAGTATTTT. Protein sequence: CASNLRGSATDTQYF.

CDR3 DNA sequence: TGTGCCAGCAGCTTAGAGGGACAGGGCAAATCACCCCTCCACTTT. Its protein is CASSLEGQGKSPLHF. The V call is TRBV7-3, the J call TRBJ1-6, with 9 bases fitting TRBD1. Germline lookup yields CDR1 SGHTA and CDR2 FQGTGA. V was pared by 2 bases and J by 10 bases, with 6 bases of the junction left unmatched. This CDR3 has 15 amino acids.

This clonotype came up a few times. This CDR3 reads CASSELGTGGNEQFF. CDR3 DNA: TGTGCCAGCAGTGAATTGGGGACAGGGGGAAATGAGCAGTTCTTC. The chain couples TRBV6-1 to TRBJ2-1, with 11 bases that match TRBD1. Trimming removed 2 bases from V and 7 bases from J; junction bases left unmatched: 4. This CDR3 is 15 amino acids long. Germline-derived CDR1 and CDR2 are MNHNS and SASEGT.

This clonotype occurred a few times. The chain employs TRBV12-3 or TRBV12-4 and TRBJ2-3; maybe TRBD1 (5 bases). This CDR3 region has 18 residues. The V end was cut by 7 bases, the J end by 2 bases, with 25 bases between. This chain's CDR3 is CASNPQTEDPAYTDTQYF. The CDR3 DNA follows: TGTGCCAGCAACCCCCAGACAGAGGACCCAGCGTACACAGATACGCAGTATTTT.

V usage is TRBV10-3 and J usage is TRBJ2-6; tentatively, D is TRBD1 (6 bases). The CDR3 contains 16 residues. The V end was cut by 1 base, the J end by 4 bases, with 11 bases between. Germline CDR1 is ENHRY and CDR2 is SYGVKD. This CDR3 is CAISEYTGIGANVLTF. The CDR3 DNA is TGTGCCATCAGTGAGTATACAGGGATCGGGGCCAACGTCCTGACTTTC.

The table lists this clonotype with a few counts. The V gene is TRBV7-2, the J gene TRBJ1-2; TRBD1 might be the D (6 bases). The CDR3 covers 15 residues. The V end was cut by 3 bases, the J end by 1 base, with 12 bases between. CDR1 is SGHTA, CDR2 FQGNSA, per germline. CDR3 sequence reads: CASSFDRRSNYGYTF. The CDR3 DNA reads TGTGCCAGCAGCTTCGACAGGAGAAGTAACTATGGCTACACCTTC.

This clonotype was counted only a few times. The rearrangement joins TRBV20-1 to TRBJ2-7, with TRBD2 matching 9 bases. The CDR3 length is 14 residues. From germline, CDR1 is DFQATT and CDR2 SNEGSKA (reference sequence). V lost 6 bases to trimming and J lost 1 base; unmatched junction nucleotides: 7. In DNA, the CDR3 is TGCAGTGCGGCTACTAGCGGGTCATCCTACGAGCAGTACTTC. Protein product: CSAATSGSSYEQYF.

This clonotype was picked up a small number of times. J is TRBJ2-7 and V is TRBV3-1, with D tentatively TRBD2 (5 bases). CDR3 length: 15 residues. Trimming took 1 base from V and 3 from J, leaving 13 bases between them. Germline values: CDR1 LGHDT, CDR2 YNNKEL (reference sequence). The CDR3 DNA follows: TGTGCCAGCAGCCAAGGGACGGGAACCTACTACGAGCAGTACTTC. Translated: CASSQGTGTYYEQYF.

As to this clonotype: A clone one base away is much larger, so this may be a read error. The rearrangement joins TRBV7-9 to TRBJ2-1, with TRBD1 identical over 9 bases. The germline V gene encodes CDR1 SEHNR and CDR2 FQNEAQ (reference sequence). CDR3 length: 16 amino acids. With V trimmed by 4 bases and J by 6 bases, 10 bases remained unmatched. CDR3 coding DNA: TGTGCCAGCAGCTCCGTGGTCACAGGGGGCATCAATGAGCAGTTCTTC. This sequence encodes CASSSVVTGGINEQFF.

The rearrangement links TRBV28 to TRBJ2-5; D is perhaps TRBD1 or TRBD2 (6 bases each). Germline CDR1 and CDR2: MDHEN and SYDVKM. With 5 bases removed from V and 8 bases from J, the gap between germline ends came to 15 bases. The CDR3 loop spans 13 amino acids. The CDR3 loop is CASSPGGPATQYF. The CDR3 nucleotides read TGTGCCAGCAGTCCCGGGGGCCCGGCAACCCAGTACTTC.

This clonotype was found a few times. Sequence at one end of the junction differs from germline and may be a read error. The CDR3 is CAGSPGGLSGKETQYF. The CDR3 bases are TGTGCCGGCAGCCCGGGGGGGTTAAGCGGGAAAGAGACCCAGTACTTC. This chain joins TRBV11-2 and TRBJ2-5; 8 bases map to TRBD2. Germline CDR1 is SGHAT and CDR2 is FQNNGV. This CDR3 comprises 16 residues. The whole variable domain, remainder taken from reference TRBV11-2 and TRBJ2-5, is EAGVAQSPRYKIIEKRQSVAFWCNPISGHATLYWYQQILGQGPKLLIQFQNNGVVDDSQLPKDRFSAERLKGVDSTLKIQPAKLEDSAVYLCAGSPGGLSGKETQYFGPGTRLLVL.

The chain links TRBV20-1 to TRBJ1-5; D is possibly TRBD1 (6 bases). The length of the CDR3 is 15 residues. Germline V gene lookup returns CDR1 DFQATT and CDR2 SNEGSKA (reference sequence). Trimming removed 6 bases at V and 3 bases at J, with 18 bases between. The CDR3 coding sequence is TGCAGTGCCCGCCCACAGGGCCATTCCAATCAGCCCCAGCATTTT. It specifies CSARPQGHSNQPQHF.

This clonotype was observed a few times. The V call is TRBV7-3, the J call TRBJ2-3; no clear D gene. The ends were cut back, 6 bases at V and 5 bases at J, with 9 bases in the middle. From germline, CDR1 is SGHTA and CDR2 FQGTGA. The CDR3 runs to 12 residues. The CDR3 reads CASSQHEDTQYF. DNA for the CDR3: TGTGCCAGCAGTCAGCATGAAGATACGCAGTATTTT.

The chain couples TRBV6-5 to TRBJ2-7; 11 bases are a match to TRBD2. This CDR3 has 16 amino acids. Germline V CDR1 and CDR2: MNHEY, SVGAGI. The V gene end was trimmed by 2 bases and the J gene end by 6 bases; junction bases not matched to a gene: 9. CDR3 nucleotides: TGTGCCAGCAGTTACGCGAAGACTAGCGGGGTTTGCGAGCAGTACTTC. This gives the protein CASSYAKTSGVCEQYF.

CDR3 residues: CASSLVQGDHEQYF. The DNA for the CDR3 is TGCGCCAGCAGCTTGGTTCAGGGAGACCACGAGCAGTACTTC. The rearrangement uses TRBV5-1 and TRBJ2-7, with D perhaps TRBD1 or TRBD2 (5 bases each). The germline CDR1 and CDR2 sequences are SGHRS and YFSETQ. CDR3 size: 14 residues. Trimming took off 0 bases at V and 5 bases at J, with 12 bases between the two ends.

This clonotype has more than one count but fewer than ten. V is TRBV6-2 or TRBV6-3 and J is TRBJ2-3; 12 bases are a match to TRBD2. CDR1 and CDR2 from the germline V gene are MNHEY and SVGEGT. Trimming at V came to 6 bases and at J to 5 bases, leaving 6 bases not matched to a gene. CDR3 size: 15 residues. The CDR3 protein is CASSQGLAGRDTQYF. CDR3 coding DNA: TGTGCCAGCAGCCAAGGACTAGCGGGGCGAGATACGCAGTATTTT.

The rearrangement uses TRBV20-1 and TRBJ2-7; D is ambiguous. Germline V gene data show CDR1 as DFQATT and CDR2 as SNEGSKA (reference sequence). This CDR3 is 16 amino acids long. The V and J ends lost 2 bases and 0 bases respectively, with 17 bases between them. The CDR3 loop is CSARTPGSRSSYEQYF. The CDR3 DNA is TGCAGTGCTAGAACCCCAGGTAGCCGGAGCTCCTACGAGCAGTACTTC.

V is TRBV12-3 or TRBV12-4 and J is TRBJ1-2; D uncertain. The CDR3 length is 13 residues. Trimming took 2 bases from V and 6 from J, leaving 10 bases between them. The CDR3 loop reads CASSLRVWNGYTF. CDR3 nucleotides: TGTGCCAGCAGTTTAAGAGTCTGGAATGGCTACACCTTC.

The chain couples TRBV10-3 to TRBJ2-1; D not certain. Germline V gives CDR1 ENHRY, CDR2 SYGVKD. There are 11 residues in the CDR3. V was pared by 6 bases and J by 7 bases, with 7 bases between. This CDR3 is CAIRTANEQFF. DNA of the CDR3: TGTGCCATCAGAACGGCGAATGAGCAGTTCTTC.

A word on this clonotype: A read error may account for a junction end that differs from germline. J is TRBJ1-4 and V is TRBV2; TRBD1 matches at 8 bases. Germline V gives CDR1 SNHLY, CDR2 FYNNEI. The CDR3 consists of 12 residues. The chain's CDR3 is CASSQGAEKPFF. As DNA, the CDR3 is TGTGCCAGCAGTCAGGGGGCTGAAAAACCGTTTTTT.

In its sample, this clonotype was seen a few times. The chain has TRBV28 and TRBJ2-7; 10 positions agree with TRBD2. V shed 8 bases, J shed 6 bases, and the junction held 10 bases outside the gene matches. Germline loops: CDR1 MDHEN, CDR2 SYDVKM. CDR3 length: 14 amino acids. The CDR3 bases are TGTGCCAGCTTGGGGAGCGGGAGGGGTCTCGAGCAGTACTTC. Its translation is CASLGSGRGLEQYF.

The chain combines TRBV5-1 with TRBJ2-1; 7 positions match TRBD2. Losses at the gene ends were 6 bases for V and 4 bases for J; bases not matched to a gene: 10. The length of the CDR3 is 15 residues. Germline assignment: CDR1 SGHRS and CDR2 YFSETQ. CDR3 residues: CASNLFGGGYNEQFF. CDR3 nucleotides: TGCGCCAGCAACTTATTCGGCGGGGGTTACAATGAGCAGTTCTTC.

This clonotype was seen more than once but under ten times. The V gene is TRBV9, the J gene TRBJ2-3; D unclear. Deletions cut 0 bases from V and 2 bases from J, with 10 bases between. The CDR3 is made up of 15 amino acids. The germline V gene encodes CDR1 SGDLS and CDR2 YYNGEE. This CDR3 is CASSVGPTFTDTQYF. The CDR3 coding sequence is TGTGCCAGCAGCGTAGGCCCAACCTTCACAGATACGCAGTATTTT.